The rows below give T cell receptor beta chains drawn from one sample of a study of Graves' ophthalmopathy and Graves' hyperthyroidism. One entry per CDR3 protein results from TCRdb running MiXCR on the multiplex PCR reads. The repertoire has more than 1,000,000 distinct CDR3 sequences, roughly two fifths of them found once; the top ten carry roughly 10%. The sequenced sample was peripheral blood or thyroid tissue (not recorded which). The receptors here all came from an adult man with Graves' hyperthyroidism. Both conserved end residues are trimmed from each CDR3.

V | CDR3
TRBV29-1 | SPGPRAGTEAF
TRBV20-1 | SARGDTQGELF
TRBV5-1 | ASPGVPAPLH
TRBV7-8 | ASSRGGDHSYEQY
TRBV29-1 | SVAGTSGKAGEQY
TRBV12-3/TRBV12-4 | ASSLTGEPQH
TRBV6-5 | ASKRQGNTEAF
TRBV4-3 | ASSQEDGQGYGYT
TRBV20-1 | SARGGTNIEQY
TRBV10-3 | VSRLGGVGGQY
TRBV28 | ASSLPTAARPNSGANVLT
TRBV7-9 | ASSRLAAEQY
TRBV20-1 | SARPGQPQH
TRBV20-1 | RARDRDQRGYT
TRBV10-1 | ASRRLAGDTDTQY
TRBV11-2 | ASRTAGGQETQY
TRBV6-1 | ASSGHRGGGWEQY
TRBV7-9 | ASSLSGGGHGYT
TRBV10-2 | ASSAGLAAVGEQY
TRBV20-1 | SARPGASEQY
TRBV5-1 | ASSPDRENTIY
TRBV10-3 | ASRLIEYQETQY
TRBV7-2 | ASSLVGRGEGEAF
TRBV7-9 | ASSLGTHFQETQY
TRBV19 | ASSMLTGLREKLF
TRBV5-6 | ASSRRGSNQPQH